The clone carrying this TCR beta chain is large by share. Its antigen is currently unknown. Treg sorting used a CD4+CD25+CD127-/low gate. There are 15 residues in the CDR3. V lost 10 bases and J lost 4; bases outside the gene matches: 15. Germline V gene data show CDR1 as LGHNT and CDR2 as FRNRAP. TRBV12-4/TRBJ1-2 clonotypes were amplified with adaptor-ligated barcode primers. TCRdb re-analysed the multiplex PCR reads in MiXCR, keeping a single row per CDR3 protein. The sample yields approximately 400 distinct CDR3 sequences, roughly 31% seen once. Study-level points and caveats: Tumor memory CD4+ T cell TCR gene usage clustered with blood and lymph node memory CD4+ cells and lymph node naive CD4+ cells. Tumor Tregs overlapped most with tumor, then blood, naive CD4+ cells.

Sequencing input: tumor-infiltrating Tregs sorted from the breast tumor. This chain links TRBV12-5 with TRBJ1-2, with 7 nucleotides matching TRBD1. This receptor was identified in a female donor with breast cancer. The DNA of the CDR3 is TGTGCTATTCGTTCGGACAGGACGGAGGGCTATGGCTACACCTTC. Protein product: CAIRSDRTEGYGYTF. The full variable domain, in which reference TRBV12-5 and TRBJ1-2 provide the parts outside the CDR3, is DARVTQTPRHKVTEMGQEVTMRCQPILGHNTVFWYRQTMMQGLELLAYFRNRAPLDDSGMPKDRFSAEMPDATLATLKIQPSEPRDSAVYFCAIRSDRTEGYGYTFGSGTRLTVV.